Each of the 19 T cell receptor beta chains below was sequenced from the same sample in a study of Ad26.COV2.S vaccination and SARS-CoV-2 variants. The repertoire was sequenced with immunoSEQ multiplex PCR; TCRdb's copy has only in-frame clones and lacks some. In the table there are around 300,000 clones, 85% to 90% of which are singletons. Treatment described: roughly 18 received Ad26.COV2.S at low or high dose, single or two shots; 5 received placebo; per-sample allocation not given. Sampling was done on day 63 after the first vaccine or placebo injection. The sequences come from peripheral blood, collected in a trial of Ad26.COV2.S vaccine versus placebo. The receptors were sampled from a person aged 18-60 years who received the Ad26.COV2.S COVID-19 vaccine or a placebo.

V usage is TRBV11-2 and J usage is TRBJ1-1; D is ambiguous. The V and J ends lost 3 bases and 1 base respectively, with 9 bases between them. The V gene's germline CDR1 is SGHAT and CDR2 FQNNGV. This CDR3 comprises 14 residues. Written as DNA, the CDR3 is TGTGCCAGCAGCTTGGGCGTATCGAACACTGAAGCTTTCTTT. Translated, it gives CASSLGVSNTEAFF.

The CDR3 region is CASSLAGGWEKLFF. For the CDR3, the DNA is TGTGCCAGCAGCTTAGCGGGGGGCTGGGAAAAACTGTTTTTT. The rearrangement uses TRBV7-9 and TRBJ1-4, with D possibly being TRBD1 (6 bases). The CDR3 has 14 amino acids. Germline CDR1 SEHNR, CDR2 FQNEAQ (reference sequence). Trimming stripped 0 bases from V and 8 bases from J, with 10 bases between.

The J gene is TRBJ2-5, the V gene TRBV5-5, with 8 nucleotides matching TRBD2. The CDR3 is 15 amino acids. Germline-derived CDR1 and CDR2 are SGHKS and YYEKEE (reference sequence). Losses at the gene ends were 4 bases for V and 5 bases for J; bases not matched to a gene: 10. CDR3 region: CASSPTTGGRETQYF. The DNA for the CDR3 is TGTGCCAGCAGCCCTACTACGGGAGGGCGGGAGACCCAGTACTTC.

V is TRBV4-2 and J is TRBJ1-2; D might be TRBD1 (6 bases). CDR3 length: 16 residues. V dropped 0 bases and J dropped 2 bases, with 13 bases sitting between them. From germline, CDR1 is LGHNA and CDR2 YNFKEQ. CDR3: CASSQEPGAKNYGYTF. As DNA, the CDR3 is TGTGCCAGCAGCCAAGAACCGGGGGCGAAGAACTATGGCTACACCTTC.

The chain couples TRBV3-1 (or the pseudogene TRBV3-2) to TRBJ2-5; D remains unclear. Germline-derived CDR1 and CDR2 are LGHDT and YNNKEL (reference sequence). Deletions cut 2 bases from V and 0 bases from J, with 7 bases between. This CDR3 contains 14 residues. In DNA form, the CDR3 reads TGTGCCAGCAGCCAACAAGCGAACCAAGAGACCCAGTACTTC. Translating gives CASSQQANQETQYF.

In nucleotides, the CDR3 is TGCGCCAGCAGACCAACGCGACTAGCGGGAGGTCCCTCCCAAGAGACCCAGTACTTC. Protein: CASRPTRLAGGPSQETQYF. The chain combines TRBV10-2 with TRBJ2-5, with 13 bases identical to TRBD2. CDR3 size: 19 residues. From germline, CDR1 is WSHSY and CDR2 SAAADI. V was clipped by 6 bases and J by 1 base; unmatched bases: 14.

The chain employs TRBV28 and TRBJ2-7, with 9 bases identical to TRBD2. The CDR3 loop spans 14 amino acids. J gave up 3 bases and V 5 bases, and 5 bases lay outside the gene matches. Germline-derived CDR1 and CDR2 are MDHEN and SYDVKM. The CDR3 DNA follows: TGTGCCAGCAGTATTAGCGGGAGTGGCTACGAGCAGTACTTC. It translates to CASSISGSGYEQYF.

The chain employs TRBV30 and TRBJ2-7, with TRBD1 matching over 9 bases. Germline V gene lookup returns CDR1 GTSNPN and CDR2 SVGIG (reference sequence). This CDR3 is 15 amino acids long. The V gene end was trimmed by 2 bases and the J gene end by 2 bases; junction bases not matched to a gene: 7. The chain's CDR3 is CAWSSGGDRAYEQYF. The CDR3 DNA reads TGTGCCTGGAGTTCCGGAGGGGACAGGGCCTACGAGCAGTACTTC.

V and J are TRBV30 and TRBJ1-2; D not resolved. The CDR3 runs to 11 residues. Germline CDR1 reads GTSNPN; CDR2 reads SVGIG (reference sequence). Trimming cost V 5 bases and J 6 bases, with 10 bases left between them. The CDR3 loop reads CAWGGSDGYTF. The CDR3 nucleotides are TGTGCCTGGGGTGGGTCGGATGGCTACACCTTC.

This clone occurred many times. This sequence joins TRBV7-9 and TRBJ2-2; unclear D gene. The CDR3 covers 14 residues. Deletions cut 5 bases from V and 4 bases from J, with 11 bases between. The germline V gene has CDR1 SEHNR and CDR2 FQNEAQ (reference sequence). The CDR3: CASSQSGLTGELFF. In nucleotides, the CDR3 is TGTGCCAGCAGCCAATCCGGGCTCACCGGGGAGCTGTTTTTT.

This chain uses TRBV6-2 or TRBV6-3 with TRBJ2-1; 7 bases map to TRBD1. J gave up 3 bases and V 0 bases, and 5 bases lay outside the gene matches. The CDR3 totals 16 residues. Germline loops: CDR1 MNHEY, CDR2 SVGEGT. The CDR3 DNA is TGTGCCAGCAGTTACTCAACGTCAGGGGGCTACAATGAGCAGTTCTTC. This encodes CASSYSTSGGYNEQFF.

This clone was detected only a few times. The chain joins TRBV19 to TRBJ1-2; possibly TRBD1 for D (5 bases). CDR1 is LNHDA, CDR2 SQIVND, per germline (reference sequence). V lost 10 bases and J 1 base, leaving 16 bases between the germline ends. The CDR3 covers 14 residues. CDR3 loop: CATTSGTDNYGYTF. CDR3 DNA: TGTGCCACCACCTCCGGGACCGATAACTATGGCTACACCTTC.

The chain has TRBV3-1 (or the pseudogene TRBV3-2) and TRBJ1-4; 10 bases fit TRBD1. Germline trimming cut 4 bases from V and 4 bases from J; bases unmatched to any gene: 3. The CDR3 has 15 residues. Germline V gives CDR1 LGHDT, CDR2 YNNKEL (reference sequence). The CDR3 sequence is CASSRRTGGNEKLFF. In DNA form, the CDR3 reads TGTGCCAGCAGCCGCAGGACAGGGGGTAATGAAAAACTGTTTTTT.

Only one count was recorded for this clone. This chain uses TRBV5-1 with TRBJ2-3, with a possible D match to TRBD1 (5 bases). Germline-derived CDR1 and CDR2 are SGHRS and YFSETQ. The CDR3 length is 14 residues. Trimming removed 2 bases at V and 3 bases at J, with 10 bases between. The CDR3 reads CASSFGHPTDTQYF. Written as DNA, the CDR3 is TGCGCCAGCAGCTTCGGACATCCTACAGATACGCAGTATTTT. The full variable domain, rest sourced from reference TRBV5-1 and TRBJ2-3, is KAGVTQTPRYLIKTRGQQVTLSCSPISGHRSVSWYQQTPGQGLQFLFEYFSETQRNKGNFPGRFSGRQFSNSRSEMNVSTLELGDSALYLCASSFGHPTDTQYFGPGTRLTVL.

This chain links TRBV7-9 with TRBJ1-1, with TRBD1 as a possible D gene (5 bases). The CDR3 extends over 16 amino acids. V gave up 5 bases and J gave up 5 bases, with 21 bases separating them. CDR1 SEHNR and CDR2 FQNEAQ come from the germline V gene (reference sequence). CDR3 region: CASSPRGQGRNTEAFF. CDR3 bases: TGTGCCAGCAGCCCTAGGGGCCAGGGAAGGAATACTGAAGCTTTCTTT.

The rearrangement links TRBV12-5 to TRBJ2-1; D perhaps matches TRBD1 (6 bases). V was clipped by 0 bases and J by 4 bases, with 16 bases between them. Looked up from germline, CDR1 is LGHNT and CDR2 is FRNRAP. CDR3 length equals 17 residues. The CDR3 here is CASGLVLGQGRYNEQFF. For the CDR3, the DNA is TGTGCTAGTGGTTTGGTATTAGGCCAGGGGCGTTACAATGAGCAGTTCTTC.

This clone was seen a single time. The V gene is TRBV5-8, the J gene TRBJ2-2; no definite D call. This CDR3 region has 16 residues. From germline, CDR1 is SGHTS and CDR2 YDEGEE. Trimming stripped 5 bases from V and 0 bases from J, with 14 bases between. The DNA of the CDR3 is TGTGCCAGCAGGTCCCCGGGTCCCGCGAACACCGGGGAGCTGTTTTTT. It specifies CASRSPGPANTGELFF.

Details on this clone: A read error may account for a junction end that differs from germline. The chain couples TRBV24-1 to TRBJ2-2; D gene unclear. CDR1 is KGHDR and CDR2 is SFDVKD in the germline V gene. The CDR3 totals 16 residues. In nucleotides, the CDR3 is TGTGCCACCAGTGATAAGCAGGTACAGAACGCCGGGGAGCTGTTTTTT. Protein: CATSDKQVQNAGELFF.

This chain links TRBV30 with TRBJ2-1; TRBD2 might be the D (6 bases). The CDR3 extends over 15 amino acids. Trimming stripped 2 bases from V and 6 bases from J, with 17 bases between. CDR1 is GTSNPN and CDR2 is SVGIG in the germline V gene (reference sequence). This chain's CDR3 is CAWSLLRESVNEQFF. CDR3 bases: TGTGCCTGGAGTCTGTTACGGGAGAGCGTCAATGAGCAGTTCTTC.